The rows below give T cell receptor beta chains drawn from one sample of a study of OX40 agonist ivuxolimab in advanced cancers. Assay: immunoSEQ multiplex PCR; the TCRdb copy retains only in-frame clones and omits some. The table lists some 85,000 clones, about 91% of them singletons. The source material was CD4+ or CD8+ T cells sorted from blood, sampled in a trial of the OX40 agonist ivuxolimab. Every receptor here comes from an adult with an advanced solid tumor such as melanoma, head and neck, liver or kidney cancer. CDR3s include the opening cysteine and the closing phenylalanine or tryptophan. Fields, in order: V gene, J gene, D gene, clone size, CDR3 protein, CDR3 DNA. D genes are given only for firm matches. Clone size is not always given. Where it is, it says once, few, many or a class for expanded clones.

V gene: TRBV30; J gene: TRBJ1-5; D gene: .; clone size: .; CDR3 protein: CAWSAGGGQPQHF; CDR3 DNA: TGTGCCTGGAGTGCCGGGGGAGGTCAGCCCCAGCATTTT
V gene: TRBV7-9; J gene: TRBJ2-6; D gene: .; clone size: .; CDR3 protein: CASSLTGANVLTF; CDR3 DNA: TGTGCCAGCAGCTTAACTGGGGCCAACGTCCTGACTTTC
V gene: TRBV7-9; J gene: TRBJ2-2; D gene: TRBD1; clone size: .; CDR3 protein: CASSLSRGRGTGELFF; CDR3 DNA: TGTGCCAGCAGCTTATCCAGGGGGCGCGGCACCGGGGAGCTGTTTTTT
V gene: TRBV11-3; J gene: TRBJ1-3; D gene: .; clone size: .; CDR3 protein: CASSFSRLQPLGNTIYF; CDR3 DNA: TGTGCCAGCAGCTTCTCCCGACTTCAGCCGCTCGGAAACACCATATATTTT
V gene: TRBV27; J gene: TRBJ2-7; D gene: .; clone size: once; CDR3 protein: CASSLLASSGEQYF; CDR3 DNA: TGTGCCAGCAGTTTATTGGCCTCCTCGGGAGAGCAGTACTTC
V gene: TRBV4-1; J gene: TRBJ1-5; D gene: .; clone size: .; CDR3 protein: CASSPGRGGKQPQHF; CDR3 DNA: TGCGCCAGCAGCCCTGGTCGGGGGGGCAAACAGCCCCAGCATTTT
V gene: TRBV27; J gene: TRBJ2-7; D gene: TRBD1; clone size: .; CDR3 protein: CASRRIAGGAYEQYF; CDR3 DNA: TGTGCCAGCAGGCGAATCGCAGGGGGTGCCTACGAGCAGTACTTC
V gene: TRBV7-2; J gene: TRBJ2-2; D gene: .; clone size: once; CDR3 protein: CASSFSGGAGELFF; CDR3 DNA: TGTGCCAGCAGCTTCTCTGGTGGGGCCGGGGAGCTGTTTTTT
V gene: TRBV19; J gene: TRBJ1-1; D gene: .; clone size: once; CDR3 protein: CASSIIPRNTEAFF; CDR3 DNA: TGTGCCAGTAGTATAATTCCCCGAAACACTGAAGCTTTCTTT
V gene: TRBV9; J gene: TRBJ1-3; D gene: .; clone size: .; CDR3 protein: CASSVDGVSGNTIYF; CDR3 DNA: TGTGCCAGCAGCGTAGATGGGGTCTCTGGAAACACCATATATTTT
V gene: TRBV10-3; J gene: TRBJ2-3; D gene: .; clone size: .; CDR3 protein: CAISSSEDTQYF; CDR3 DNA: TGTGCCATCAGTTCTAGTGAAGATACGCAGTATTTT
V gene: TRBV6-5; J gene: TRBJ1-5; D gene: .; clone size: once; CDR3 protein: CASSNPVGPQHF; CDR3 DNA: TGTGCCAGCAGTAACCCAGTCGGGCCCCAGCATTTT
V gene: TRBV11-2; J gene: TRBJ1-2; D gene: .; clone size: .; CDR3 protein: CASSPIRTAVSGGYTF; CDR3 DNA: TGTGCCAGCAGCCCCATCCGGACGGCCGTCTCTGGTGGCTACACCTTC
V gene: TRBV28; J gene: TRBJ1-3; D gene: .; clone size: .; CDR3 protein: CASSLDYGNTIYF; CDR3 DNA: TGTGCCAGCAGTTTGGATTATGGAAACACCATATATTTT
V gene: TRBV19; J gene: TRBJ1-2; D gene: .; clone size: .; CDR3 protein: CASSIGGPSLGYTF; CDR3 DNA: TGTGCCAGTAGTATTGGGGGACCGTCTTTGGGCTACACCTTC
V gene: TRBV4-1; J gene: TRBJ2-5; D gene: .; clone size: .; CDR3 protein: CASSRLTGQETQYF; CDR3 DNA: TGCGCCAGCAGCCGTCTTACAGGGCAAGAGACCCAGTACTTC
V gene: TRBV15; J gene: TRBJ2-7; D gene: .; clone size: .; CDR3 protein: CATSKGNYEQYF; CDR3 DNA: TGTGCCACCAGCAAGGGTAACTACGAGCAGTACTTC
V gene: TRBV5-4; J gene: TRBJ1-4; D gene: .; clone size: .; CDR3 protein: CASSPGPLEKLFF; CDR3 DNA: TGTGCCAGCAGCCCCGGGCCCCTCGAAAAACTGTTTTTT
V gene: TRBV7-2; J gene: TRBJ2-5; D gene: TRBD1; clone size: once; CDR3 protein: CASSLQGSKETQYF; CDR3 DNA: TGTGCCAGCAGTCTACAGGGGAGTAAAGAGACCCAGTACTTC
V gene: TRBV19; J gene: TRBJ1-5; D gene: .; clone size: .; CDR3 protein: CASSIDGQDLWNQPQHF; CDR3 DNA: TGTGCCAGTAGTATAGACGGGCAGGACCTGTGGAATCAGCCCCAGCATTTT
V gene: TRBV30; J gene: TRBJ1-4; D gene: .; clone size: .; CDR3 protein: CAWSILERTNEKLFF; CDR3 DNA: TGTGCCTGGAGTATTCTAGAAAGAACTAATGAAAAACTGTTTTTT
V gene: TRBV7-2; J gene: TRBJ2-7; D gene: .; clone size: .; CDR3 protein: CASSLGSRAHEQYF; CDR3 DNA: TGTGCCAGCAGCTTAGGGTCCAGGGCCCACGAGCAGTACTTC
V gene: TRBV5-4; J gene: TRBJ2-3; D gene: .; clone size: few; CDR3 protein: CASSLESTSTDTQYF; CDR3 DNA: TGTGCCAGCAGCTTGGAGTCCACTAGCACAGATACGCAGTATTTT
V gene: TRBV7-9; J gene: TRBJ2-1; D gene: .; clone size: .; CDR3 protein: CASSLDLLINNEQFF; CDR3 DNA: TGTGCCAGCAGCTTAGATCTACTAATCAACAATGAGCAGTTCTTC
V gene: TRBV7-2; J gene: TRBJ2-1; D gene: TRBD2; clone size: .; CDR3 protein: CASSSRTSGYNEQFF; CDR3 DNA: TGTGCCAGCAGCTCACGGACTAGCGGGTACAATGAGCAGTTCTTC
V gene: TRBV7-2; J gene: TRBJ2-3; D gene: TRBD2; clone size: .; CDR3 protein: CASSSGLAGRLTDTQYF; CDR3 DNA: TGTGCCAGCAGCTCAGGACTAGCGGGTCGACTCACAGATACGCAGTATTTT
V gene: TRBV27; J gene: TRBJ2-1; D gene: TRBD2; clone size: once; CDR3 protein: CASSSLAGRGNEQFF; CDR3 DNA: TGTGCCAGCAGTTCCTTAGCGGGACGCGGGAATGAGCAGTTCTTC
V gene: TRBV19; J gene: TRBJ2-1; D gene: .; clone size: .; CDR3 protein: CASSIEGQPSYNEQFF; CDR3 DNA: TGTGCCAGTAGTATAGAGGGCCAACCCTCCTACAATGAGCAGTTCTTC
V gene: TRBV30; J gene: TRBJ2-5; D gene: .; clone size: .; CDR3 protein: CAWSVSSTKETQYF; CDR3 DNA: TGTGCCTGGAGTGTATCTAGCACCAAAGAGACCCAGTACTTC
V gene: TRBV2; J gene: TRBJ2-7; D gene: .; clone size: few; CDR3 protein: CASKRGYEQYF; CDR3 DNA: TGTGCCAGCAAAAGGGGCTACGAGCAGTACTTC
V gene: TRBV4-1; J gene: TRBJ2-1; D gene: .; clone size: .; CDR3 protein: CASSQTLITYNEQFF; CDR3 DNA: TGCGCCAGCAGCCAGACCCTAATAACCTACAATGAGCAGTTCTTC